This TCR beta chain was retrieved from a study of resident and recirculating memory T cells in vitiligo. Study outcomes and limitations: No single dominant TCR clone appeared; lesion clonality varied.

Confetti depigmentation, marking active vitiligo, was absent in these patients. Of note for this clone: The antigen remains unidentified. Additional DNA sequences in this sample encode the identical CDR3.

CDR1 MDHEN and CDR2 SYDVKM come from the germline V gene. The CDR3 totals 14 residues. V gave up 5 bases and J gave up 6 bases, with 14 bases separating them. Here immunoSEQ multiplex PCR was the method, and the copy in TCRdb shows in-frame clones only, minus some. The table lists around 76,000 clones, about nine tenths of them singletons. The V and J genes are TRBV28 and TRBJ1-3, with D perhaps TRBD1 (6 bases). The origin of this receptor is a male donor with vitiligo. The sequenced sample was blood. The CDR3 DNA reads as TGTGCCAGCAGTCCCAGGGGTCGGGAAAACACCATATATTTT. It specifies CASSPRGRENTIYF.